These 26 T cell receptor beta chains were sequenced from one sample in a study of early T cells in non-severe SARS-CoV-2 infection. TCRdb reprocessed the 5' RACE reads with MiXCR, giving one entry per CDR3 protein. The repertoire holds 55,000 to 65,000 distinct CDR3 sequences, approximately 12% seen once, with approximately 4.4% in the top ten. Sequenced material: whole blood. These receptors all come from an adult who was a healthcare worker with PCR-confirmed SARS-CoV-2 infection or an uninfected control (not recorded which).

At least ten counts were recorded for this clonotype. J is TRBJ1-1 and V is TRBV6-5, with a weak D call TRBD1 (6 bases). Looked up from germline, CDR1 is MNHEY and CDR2 is SVGAGI. V shed 2 bases and J shed 6 bases, with 10 bases lying between them. The CDR3 runs 13 residues. Written as DNA, the CDR3 is TGTGCCAGCAGTTACGGCAGGGGCGCTGAAGCTTTCTTT. Translation gives CASSYGRGAEAFF.

The V call is TRBV28, the J call TRBJ1-1; 9 nucleotides align to TRBD1. Germline values: CDR1 MDHEN, CDR2 SYDVKM. V lost 7 bases and J lost 11; bases outside the gene matches: 8. This CDR3 is 12 amino acids long. As DNA, the CDR3 is TGTGCCAGCACATACAGGGGGCTCAGGGCTTTCTTT. Encoded protein: CASTYRGLRAFF.

The rearrangement joins TRBV7-2 to TRBJ2-5; a weak D match, TRBD2 (6 bases). Trimming pared 2 bases from V and 5 bases from J, leaving 12 bases between. The CDR3 has 14 amino acids. The germline V gene has CDR1 SGHTA and CDR2 FQGNSA. CDR3 DNA sequence: TGTGCCAGCAGCTTATCGAACCGGGAGGAGACCCAGTACTTC. Translation: CASSLSNREETQYF.

The chain has TRBV4-2 and TRBJ2-1; D is perhaps TRBD2 (5 bases). The CDR3 has 17 residues. The V and J ends lost 1 base and 0 bases respectively, with 13 bases between them. Germline V lookup: CDR1 LGHNA, CDR2 YNFKEQ. The CDR3 loop is CASSQVGSGSSYNEQFF. The DNA for the CDR3 is TGTGCCAGCAGCCAAGTCGGGTCGGGAAGCTCCTACAATGAGCAGTTCTTC.

This clonotype came up a few times. The V and J genes are TRBV7-2 and TRBJ2-1; D uncertain. V was cut by 7 bases and J by 7 bases, with 8 bases left in between. This CDR3 contains 11 residues. CDR1 is SGHTA, CDR2 FQGNSA, per germline. The CDR3 bases are TGTGCCAGCACACCGCGAAATGAGCAGTTCTTC. Amino acids: CASTPRNEQFF.

This clonotype was observed many times. The gene calls are TRBV18 and TRBJ2-7; 7 bases fit TRBD1. This CDR3 spans 15 amino acids. Germline loops: CDR1 KGHSH, CDR2 LQKENI. V dropped 4 bases and J dropped 1; count of bases not matched to a gene: 7. CDR3 sequence reads: CASSQSRDRSYEQYF. The CDR3 DNA reads TGTGCCAGCTCACAGTCTAGGGACAGATCCTACGAGCAGTACTTC.

The rearrangement uses TRBV3-1 and TRBJ2-2; D possibly corresponds to TRBD1 (6 bases). Trimming stripped 3 bases from V and 4 bases from J, with 15 bases between. CDR3 length: 16 residues. Germline-derived CDR1 and CDR2 are LGHDT and YNNKEL (reference sequence). As DNA, the CDR3 is TGTGCCAGCAGCCAGACACCAGGGGTTGGCACCGGGGAGCTGTTTTTT. This codes for CASSQTPGVGTGELFF.

This clonotype was recorded a few times. The CDR3 loop is CASSRRALMNTGELFF. CDR3 bases: TGCGCCAGCAGCCGGAGGGCTCTGATGAACACCGGGGAGCTGTTTTTT. The chain joins TRBV5-1 to TRBJ2-2, with D possibly matching TRBD2 (6 bases). The V gene's germline CDR1 is SGHRS and CDR2 YFSETQ. With 4 bases removed from V and 1 base from J, the gap between germline ends came to 14 bases. CDR3 length equals 16 residues.

At least ten counts were recorded for this clonotype. The rearrangement links TRBV18 to TRBJ2-5, with D tentatively TRBD2 (6 bases). The CDR3 sequence is 14 residues long. Germline CDR1 reads KGHSH; CDR2 reads LQKENI. V was cut by 1 base and J by 5 bases, with 11 bases left in between. CDR3 DNA sequence: TGTGCCAGCTCACCACGCCGGGCGGGGGAGACCCAGTACTTC. Encoded protein: CASSPRRAGETQYF.

The J gene is TRBJ2-3, the V gene TRBV28; 7 nucleotides match TRBD2. V dropped 8 bases and J dropped 4; count of bases not matched to a gene: 3. Germline CDR1 reads MDHEN; CDR2 reads SYDVKM. This CDR3 spans 12 amino acids. CDR3 in DNA: TGTGCCAGCGCCGGGGGGTCAGATACGCAGTATTTT. Translated, it gives CASAGGSDTQYF.

This clonotype appeared many times. V usage is TRBV6-1 and J usage is TRBJ1-2; D is unclear. The CDR3 contains 12 residues. CDR1 MNHNS and CDR2 SASEGT come from the germline V gene. The V and J ends lost 3 bases and 4 bases respectively, with 6 bases between them. CDR3 nucleotides: TGTGCCAGCAGTGACTTGCTCTATGGCTACACCTTC. It encodes CASSDLLYGYTF.

V usage is TRBV29-1 and J usage is TRBJ1-3; D ambiguous. The CDR3 runs to 14 residues. V lost 5 bases and J 8 bases, leaving 19 bases between the germline ends. Per germline, CDR1 SQVTM and CDR2 ANQGSEA. The CDR3 is CSVQPRVGTDTIYF. Here the CDR3 DNA reads TGCAGCGTTCAACCCCGCGTGGGTACAGACACCATATATTTT.

In its sample, this clonotype was seen a few times. The chain links TRBV20-1 to TRBJ2-3; D may be TRBD2 (6 bases). V lost 1 base to trimming and J lost 5 bases, with 10 bases between them. There are 13 residues in the CDR3. Germline lookup yields CDR1 DFQATT and CDR2 SNEGSKA (reference sequence). CDR3 DNA sequence: TGCAGTGCTAGAGGACTAGAGTTAGATACGCAGTATTTT. The encoded protein is CSARGLELDTQYF.

This clonotype has a handful of counts. The genes are TRBV7-9 and TRBJ2-5; D is unresolved. Germline CDR1 and CDR2: SEHNR and FQNEAQ (reference sequence). V gave up 5 bases and J gave up 5 bases, with 12 bases separating them. The CDR3 extends over 13 amino acids. CDR3 nucleotide sequence: TGTGCCAGCAGCCTAAACCTAATGGAGACCCAGTACTTC. Amino acid sequence: CASSLNLMETQYF.

The V call is TRBV30, the J call TRBJ1-2, with 9 bases aligning to TRBD1. The CDR3 totals 13 residues. Germline CDR1 and CDR2: GTSNPN and SVGIG (reference sequence). The trim removed 3 bases at V and 4 bases at J, leaving 3 bases unmatched. CDR3 region: CAWSGQGPYGYTF. The CDR3 DNA follows: TGTGCCTGGAGCGGACAGGGGCCCTATGGCTACACCTTC.

The chain uses TRBV6-2 or TRBV6-3 and TRBJ1-1; the D gene is possibly TRBD1 (6 bases). Germline CDR1 MNHEY, CDR2 SVGEGT. This CDR3 is 15 amino acids long. V dropped 7 bases and J dropped 2 bases, with 17 bases sitting between them. This CDR3 is CASNNGGALNTEAFF. The CDR3 bases are TGTGCCAGCAATAACGGGGGGGCCCTCAACACTGAAGCTTTCTTT.

There are many counts of this clonotype. The genes are TRBV11-2 and TRBJ2-4; a possible D gene is TRBD2 (6 bases). This CDR3 has 11 amino acids. The V gene lost 5 bases and the J gene lost 8 bases, with 7 bases spanning the gap. Germline CDR1 reads SGHAT; CDR2 reads FQNNGV. Here the CDR3 DNA reads TGTGCCAGCAGCCGGAGGGACATTCAGTACTTC. The encoded protein is CASSRRDIQYF.

The V call is TRBV15, the J call TRBJ1-4, with TRBD1 matching 7 bases. The CDR3 sequence is 16 residues long. CDR1 and CDR2 from the germline V gene are LNHNV and YYDKDF (reference sequence). V lost 2 bases, J lost 6 bases, and 9 bases stayed unmatched. CDR3 nucleotides: TGTGCCACCAGCAGACAGCGGCGACAGGGAGATGAAAAACTGTTTTTT. Its protein product is CATSRQRRQGDEKLFF.

Sample share makes this clonotype medium-sized (0.01 to 0.1%). The chain links TRBV6-4 to TRBJ1-1, with unresolved D. Germline-derived CDR1 and CDR2 are MRHNA and SNTAGT. The CDR3 contains 13 residues. The V gene lost 3 bases and the J gene lost 2 bases, with 7 bases spanning the gap. The CDR3 region has the DNA TGTGCCAGCAGTGATAAGGACAACACTGAAGCTTTCTTT. Translating it yields CASSDKDNTEAFF.

V and J are TRBV12-3 or TRBV12-4 and TRBJ2-5, with D maybe TRBD2 (6 bases). CDR3 size: 13 residues. V was trimmed by 3 bases and J by 5 bases, leaving 10 bases between them. The CDR3 bases are TGTGCCAGCAGTTTGGGGGGAGTTGAGACCCAGTACTTC. This gives the protein CASSLGGVETQYF.

This chain joins TRBV10-3 and TRBJ2-7; 8 nucleotides line up with TRBD1. This CDR3 comprises 16 residues. The V segment lost 2 bases and the J segment 2 bases; nucleotides outside the gene matches: 8. Germline V gene data show CDR1 as ENHRY and CDR2 as SYGVKD. DNA for the CDR3: TGTGCCATCAGTGAGGGACAGGGTATCGGAACCTACGAGCAGTACTTC. It encodes CAISEGQGIGTYEQYF.

This clonotype was detected only a few times. This chain uses TRBV10-3 with TRBJ2-7; tentative D call: TRBD2 (6 bases). This CDR3 has 12 amino acids. V lost 6 bases to trimming and J lost 6 bases, with 12 bases between them. Per germline, CDR1 ENHRY and CDR2 SYGVKD. The CDR3 protein is CAISRRGFEQYF. The CDR3 DNA reads as TGTGCCATCAGCCGCCGGGGGTTCGAGCAGTACTTC.

The chain joins TRBV29-1 to TRBJ2-1; TRBD1 matches 7 bases. V shed 2 bases and J 10 bases; nucleotides not matched to a gene: 5. Looked up from germline, CDR1 is SQVTM and CDR2 is ANQGSEA. CDR3 length equals 12 residues. This CDR3 is CSVERQGSEQFF. CDR3 DNA sequence: TGCAGCGTTGAAAGACAGGGTAGCGAGCAGTTCTTC.

The chain joins TRBV7-9 to TRBJ2-3, with TRBD1 identical over 7 bases. The CDR3 loop spans 14 amino acids. After removal of 6 bases from V and 1 base from J, the junction contained 4 bases not matched to a gene. In germline, CDR1 is SEHNR, CDR2 FQNEAQ (reference sequence). In nucleotides, the CDR3 is TGTGCCAGCAGTCTGACAGGGCGCACAGATACGCAGTATTTT. Translating gives CASSLTGRTDTQYF.

Ten or more counts support this clonotype. The CDR3 nucleotides read TGTGCCAGCAGCGTAGGACCACTCGCGGGGCTCCACGAGCAGTACTTC. This translates into CASSVGPLAGLHEQYF. The chain recombines TRBV9 with TRBJ2-7; a possible D gene is TRBD2 (6 bases). V was pared by 0 bases and J by 5 bases, with 18 bases between. The CDR3 extends over 16 amino acids. The germline gives CDR1 SGDLS, CDR2 YYNGEE.

This clonotype was picked up many times. The chain employs TRBV18 and TRBJ1-6; 7 nucleotides line up with TRBD1. V trimming: 2 bases; J trimming: 9 bases; junction bases outside the gene matches: 10. Per germline, CDR1 KGHSH and CDR2 LQKENI. CDR3 size: 16 residues. This chain's CDR3 is CASSPVRQGVGSPLHF. The CDR3 DNA follows: TGTGCCAGCTCACCAGTACGACAGGGCGTCGGTTCACCCCTCCACTTT. Supplemented by reference TRBV18 and TRBJ1-6, the full variable domain reads NAGVMQNPRHLVRRRGQEARLRCSPMKGHSHVYWYRQLPEEGLKFMVYLQKENIIDESGMPKERFSAEFPKEGPSILRIQQVVRGDSAAYFCASSPVRQGVGSPLHFGNGTRLTVT.